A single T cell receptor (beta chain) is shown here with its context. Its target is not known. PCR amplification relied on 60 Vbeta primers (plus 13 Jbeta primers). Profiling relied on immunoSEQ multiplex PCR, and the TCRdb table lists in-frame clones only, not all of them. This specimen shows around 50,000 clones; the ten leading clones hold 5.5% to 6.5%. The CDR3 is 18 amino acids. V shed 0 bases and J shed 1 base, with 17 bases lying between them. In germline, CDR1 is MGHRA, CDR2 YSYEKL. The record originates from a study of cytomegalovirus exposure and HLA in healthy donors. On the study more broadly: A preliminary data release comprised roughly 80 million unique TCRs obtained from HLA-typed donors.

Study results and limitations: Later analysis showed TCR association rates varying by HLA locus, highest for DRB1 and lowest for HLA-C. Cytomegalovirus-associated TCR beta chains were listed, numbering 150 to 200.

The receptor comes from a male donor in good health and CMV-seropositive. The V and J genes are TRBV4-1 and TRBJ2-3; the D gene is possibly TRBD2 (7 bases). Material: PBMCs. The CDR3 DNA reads TGCGCCAGCAGCCAAGACTGGTTAGGGGGGGGCCGCACAGATACGCAGTATTTT. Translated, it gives CASSQDWLGGGRTDTQYF.